These 10 T cell receptor beta chains were sequenced from one sample in a study of blood T cell repertoires in COVID-19. Sequenced by immunoSEQ multiplex PCR; TCRdb stores in-frame clones only, minus some. The sample holds hundreds of thousands of clones; roughly 80% are singletons and the top ten take about a sixth. Sequences were obtained from peripheral blood. These receptors were obtained from a woman of 80 years or more with active or convalescent COVID-19.

The J gene is TRBJ1-2, the V gene TRBV2, with a possible D match to TRBD1 (5 bases). CDR1 and CDR2 (germline): SNHLY, FYNNEI. The CDR3 runs 15 residues. V lost 4 bases and J lost 3, with 15 bases in between. This CDR3 is CASSGTTELYYGYTF. Here the CDR3 DNA reads TGTGCCAGCAGTGGAACGACAGAGCTATACTATGGCTACACCTTC.

The chain couples TRBV10-3 to TRBJ2-5; D is possibly TRBD2 (6 bases). Germline assignment: CDR1 ENHRY and CDR2 SYGVKD. Deletions cut 4 bases from V and 4 bases from J, with 7 bases between. The CDR3 is 12 amino acids. This CDR3 reads CAISAGGETQYF. In nucleotides, the CDR3 is TGTGCCATCAGTGCCGGGGGAGAGACCCAGTACTTC.

This sequence joins TRBV3-1 (or the pseudogene TRBV3-2) and TRBJ1-3, with D hard to call. The CDR3 covers 15 residues. Germline V gene sequence: CDR1 LGHDT, CDR2 YNNKEL (reference sequence). The V gene lost 0 bases and the J gene lost 4 bases, with 10 bases spanning the gap. CDR3 in DNA: TGTGCCAGCAGCCAAGACGTGAAGCGGGGAAACACCATATATTTT. It codes for CASSQDVKRGNTIYF.

The chain combines TRBV21-1 with TRBJ1-1. TRBV21-1 represents a pseudogene. The CDR3 is made up of 12 amino acids. CDR3 sequence (DNA): TGTGCCAGCAGCTTACGGGGCACTGAAGCTTTCTTT. It yields the protein CASSLRGTEAFF.

J is TRBJ1-1 and V is TRBV25-1; D possibly corresponds to TRBD1 (6 bases). The length of the CDR3 is 16 residues. Trimming left V 6 bases short and J 1 base short, with 18 bases between. Germline lookup yields CDR1 MGHDK and CDR2 SYGVNS. The CDR3 spells CASSSLKRGGNTEAFF. The CDR3 bases are TGTGCCAGCAGCTCTCTGAAGAGAGGGGGGAACACTGAAGCTTTCTTT.

This clone was counted between two and nine times. Other nucleotide sequences from this sample produce the same CDR3. The chain joins TRBV19 to TRBJ2-7; 8 bases map to TRBD1. Germline lookup yields CDR1 LNHDA and CDR2 SQIVND (reference sequence). V was pared by 5 bases and J by 7 bases, with 10 bases of the junction left unmatched. The CDR3 is 14 amino acids. The CDR3 nucleotides read TGTGCCAGTAGTCCCGGGACAGGCGTGGGGGAGCAGTACTTC. As protein: CASSPGTGVGEQYF.

This clone occurred a few times. The chain recombines TRBV5-6 with TRBJ2-7; TRBD1 aligns across 7 bases. The CDR3 is 15 amino acids. V lost 0 bases, J lost 4 bases, and 7 bases stayed unmatched. Looked up from germline, CDR1 is SGHDT and CDR2 is YYEEEE. The CDR3 DNA is TGTGCCAGCAGCTTGGGCCCGGGACAGCGATACGAGCAGTACTTC. Translating it yields CASSLGPGQRYEQYF. Variable domain in full (rest from reference TRBV5-6 and TRBJ2-7): DAGVTQSPTHLIKTRGQQVTLRCSPKSGHDTVSWYQQALGQGPQFIFQYYEEEERQRGNFPDRFSGHQFPNYSSELNVNALLLGDSALYLCASSLGPGQRYEQYFGPGTRLTVT.

The chain employs TRBV5-1 and TRBJ1-2; unclear D gene. V lost 0 bases and J 0 bases, leaving 9 bases between the germline ends. The CDR3 contains 15 residues. Germline V gene sequence: CDR1 SGHRS, CDR2 YFSETQ. In DNA, the CDR3 is TGCGCCAGCAGCTTGGAAAAGGGAGCTAACTATGGCTACACCTTC. Residues: CASSLEKGANYGYTF.

The chain employs TRBV5-8 and TRBJ2-5; TRBD1 agrees at 9 bases. Germline CDR1 and CDR2: SGHTS and YDEGEE. J gave up 1 base and V 4 bases, and 5 bases lay outside the gene matches. This CDR3 spans 15 amino acids. CDR3 DNA sequence: TGTGCCAGCAGCACCGGGACAGGGTTCCAAGAGACCCAGTACTTC. Its translation is CASSTGTGFQETQYF.

This clone has just one count. The chain employs TRBV5-1 and TRBJ1-3, with TRBD1 as a possible D gene (5 bases). CDR1 is SGHRS and CDR2 is YFSETQ in the germline V gene. The CDR3 has 19 amino acids. V lost 3 bases, J lost 0 bases, and 22 bases lay in between. CDR3 sequence: CASSSDSPIGLISGNTIYF. In nucleotides, the CDR3 is TGCGCCAGCAGCTCCGACAGCCCTATCGGCCTAATCTCTGGAAACACCATATATTTT.